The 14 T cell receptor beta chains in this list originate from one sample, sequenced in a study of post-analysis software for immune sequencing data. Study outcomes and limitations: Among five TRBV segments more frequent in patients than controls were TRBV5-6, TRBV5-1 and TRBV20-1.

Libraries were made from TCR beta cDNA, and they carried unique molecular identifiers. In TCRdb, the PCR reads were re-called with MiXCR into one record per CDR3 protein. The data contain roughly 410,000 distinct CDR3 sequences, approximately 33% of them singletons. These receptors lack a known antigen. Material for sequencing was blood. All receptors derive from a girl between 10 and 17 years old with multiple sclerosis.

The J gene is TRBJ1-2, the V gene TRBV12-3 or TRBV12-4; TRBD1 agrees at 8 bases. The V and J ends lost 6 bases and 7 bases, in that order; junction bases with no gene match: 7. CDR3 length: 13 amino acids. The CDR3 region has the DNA TGTGCCAGCAGCGGCCGGACAGGGTTTGGCTACACCTTC. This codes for CASSGRTGFGYTF.

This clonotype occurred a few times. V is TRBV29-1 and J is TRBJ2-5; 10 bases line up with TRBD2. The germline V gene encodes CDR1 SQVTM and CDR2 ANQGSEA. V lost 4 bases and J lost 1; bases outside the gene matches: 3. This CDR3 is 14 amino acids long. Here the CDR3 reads CSVVPSGGQETQYF. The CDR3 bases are TGCAGCGTTGTGCCTAGCGGGGGCCAAGAGACCCAGTACTTC.

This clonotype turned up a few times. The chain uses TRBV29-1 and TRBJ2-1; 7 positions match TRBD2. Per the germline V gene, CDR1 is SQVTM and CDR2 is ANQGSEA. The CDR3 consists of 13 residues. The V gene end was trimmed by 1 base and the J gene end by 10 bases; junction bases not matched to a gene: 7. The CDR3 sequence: CSVEVRPGGEQFF. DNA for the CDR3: TGCAGCGTTGAAGTTCGGCCCGGGGGGGAGCAGTTCTTC.

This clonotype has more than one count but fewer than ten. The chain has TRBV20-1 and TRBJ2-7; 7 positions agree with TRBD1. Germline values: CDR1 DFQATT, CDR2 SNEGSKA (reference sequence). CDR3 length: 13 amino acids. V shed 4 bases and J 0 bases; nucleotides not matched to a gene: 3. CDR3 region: CSAIRDSSYEQYF. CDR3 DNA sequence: TGCAGTGCTATCCGGGACAGCTCCTACGAGCAGTACTTC.

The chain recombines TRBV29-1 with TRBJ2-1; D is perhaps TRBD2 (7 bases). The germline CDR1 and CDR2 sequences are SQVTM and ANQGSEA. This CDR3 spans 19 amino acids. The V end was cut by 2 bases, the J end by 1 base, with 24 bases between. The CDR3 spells CSVEIWGGGAIISYNEQFF. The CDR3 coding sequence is TGCAGCGTTGAAATATGGGGCGGGGGCGCAATCATATCCTACAATGAGCAGTTCTTC.

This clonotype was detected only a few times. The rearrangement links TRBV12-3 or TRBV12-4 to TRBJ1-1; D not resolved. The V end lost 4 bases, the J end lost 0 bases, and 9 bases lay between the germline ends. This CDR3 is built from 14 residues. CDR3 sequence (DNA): TGTGCCAGCAGTTCCCCGGGAATGAACACTGAAGCTTTCTTT. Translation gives CASSSPGMNTEAFF.

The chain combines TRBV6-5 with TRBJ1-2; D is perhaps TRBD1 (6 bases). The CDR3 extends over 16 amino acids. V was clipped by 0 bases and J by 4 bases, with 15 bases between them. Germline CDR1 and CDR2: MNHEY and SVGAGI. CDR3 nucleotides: TGTGCCAGCAGTTACTCGATGGTGGGGGGCTCCTATGGCTACACCTTC. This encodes CASSYSMVGGSYGYTF.

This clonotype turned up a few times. CDR3 loop: CASSPASNSPLHF. The CDR3 DNA follows: TGTGCCAGCAGCCCGGCGTCTAATTCACCCCTCCACTTT. The chain recombines TRBV7-2 with TRBJ1-6; D not resolved. The CDR3 covers 13 residues. The germline gives CDR1 SGHTA, CDR2 FQGNSA. Deletions cut 5 bases from V and 6 bases from J, with 8 bases between.

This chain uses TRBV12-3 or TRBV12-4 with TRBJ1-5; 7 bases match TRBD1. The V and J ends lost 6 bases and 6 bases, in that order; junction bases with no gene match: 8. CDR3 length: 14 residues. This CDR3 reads CASSPTGSVQPQHF. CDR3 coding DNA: TGTGCCAGCAGCCCGACAGGGTCGGTTCAGCCCCAGCATTTT.

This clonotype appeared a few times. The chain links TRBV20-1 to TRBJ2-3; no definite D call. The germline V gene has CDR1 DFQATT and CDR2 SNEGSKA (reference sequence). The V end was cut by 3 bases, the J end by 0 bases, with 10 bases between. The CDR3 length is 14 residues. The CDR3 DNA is TGCAGTGCTAGTCACGGAACTAGCACAGATACGCAGTATTTT. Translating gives CSASHGTSTDTQYF.

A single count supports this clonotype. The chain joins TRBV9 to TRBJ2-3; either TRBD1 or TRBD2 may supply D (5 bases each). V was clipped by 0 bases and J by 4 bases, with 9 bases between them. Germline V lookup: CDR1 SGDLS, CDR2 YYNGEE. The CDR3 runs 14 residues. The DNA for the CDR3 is TGTGCCAGCAGCGTAGGAGGGGAGTCAGATACGCAGTATTTT. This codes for CASSVGGESDTQYF.

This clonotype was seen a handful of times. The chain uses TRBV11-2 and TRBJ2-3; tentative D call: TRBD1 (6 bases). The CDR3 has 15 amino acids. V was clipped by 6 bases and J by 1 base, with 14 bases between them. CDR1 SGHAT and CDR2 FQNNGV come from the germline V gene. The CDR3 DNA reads TGTGCCAGCAGGTTCAGGGGCACCCGCACAGATACGCAGTATTTT. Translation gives CASRFRGTRTDTQYF.

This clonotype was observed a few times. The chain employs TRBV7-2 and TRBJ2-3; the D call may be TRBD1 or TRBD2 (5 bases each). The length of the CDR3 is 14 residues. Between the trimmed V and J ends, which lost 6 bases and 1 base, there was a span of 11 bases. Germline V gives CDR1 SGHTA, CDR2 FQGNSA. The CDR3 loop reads CASRIPGRTDTQYF. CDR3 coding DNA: TGTGCCAGCAGAATCCCGGGGCGCACAGATACGCAGTATTTT.

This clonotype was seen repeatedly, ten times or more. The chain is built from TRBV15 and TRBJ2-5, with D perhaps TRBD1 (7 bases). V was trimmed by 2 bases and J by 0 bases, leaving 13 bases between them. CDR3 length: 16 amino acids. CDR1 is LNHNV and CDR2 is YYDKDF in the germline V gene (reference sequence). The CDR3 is CATSRMTGRYQETQYF. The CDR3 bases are TGTGCCACCAGCAGAATGACAGGGAGGTACCAAGAGACCCAGTACTTC.